This TCR beta chain was captured in a study of blood T cells in healthy people across ages. The use of a sample-barcoded 5' primer and a J-beta primer mix characterized a second PCR of 7 to 11 cycles. Template switching added a 12-random-nucleotide identifier to every cDNA molecule. TCRdb independently ran MiXCR on the 5' RACE reads; one entry per CDR3 protein. The sample consists of around 1,000,000 distinct CDR3 sequences, almost 25% of them appearing once. Germline-derived CDR1 and CDR2 are SGHVS and FNYEAQ. This CDR3 is 15 amino acids long. The J segment lost 3 bases and the V segment lost 3 bases, leaving 4 bases of the junction unmatched. The same data also went into a second study, on T cells of mothers and their children. This second study notes: Nobody spotted any persistent microchimeric T cell clones.

The material sequenced was blood. The origin of this receptor is a girl aged 2 to 10 in good health. This chain links TRBV7-6 with TRBJ2-1; the match to TRBD1 covers 8 bases. CDR3: CASSLDRARYNEQFF. Written as DNA, the CDR3 is TGTGCCAGCAGCTTGGACAGGGCCCGCTACAATGAGCAGTTCTTC.